The 15 T cell receptor beta chains reported below all come from one sample, sequenced in a study of blood T cell repertoires in COVID-19 (dated by TCRdb to about 2020). Library prep was done by the immunoSEQ multiplex PCR assay. TCRdb retrieved this table from immuneACCESS and kept in-frame rearrangements only. Not all clones are present; in checked studies, unresolved V genes account for under half, and no reason is known for the remainder. The sample has 200,000 to 250,000 clones on record, more than 80% of them singletons. Jointly, the top ten make up roughly 1.2% of the sample. The sequencing input was peripheral blood. These receptors were taken from a woman in her 30s with COVID-19, enrolled during active disease.

The J gene is TRBJ2-5, the V gene TRBV6-5; D perhaps matches TRBD1 (5 bases). CDR1 is MNHEY, CDR2 SVGAGI, per germline. V gave up 2 bases and J gave up 10 bases, with 8 bases separating them. This CDR3 region has 11 residues. Written as DNA, the CDR3 is TGTGCCAGCAGTTACCAGGGTAACCAGTACTTC. This translates into CASSYQGNQYF.

The V call is TRBV5-1, the J call TRBJ2-5, with 7 bases identical to TRBD1. Germline assignment: CDR1 SGHRS and CDR2 YFSETQ. The CDR3 has 14 amino acids. Trimming at V came to 4 bases and at J to 2 bases, leaving 5 bases not matched to a gene. The DNA for the CDR3 is TGCGCCAGCAGCGGAACGGGACAGCAAGAGACCCAGTACTTC. Translation: CASSGTGQQETQYF.

CDR3: CASSAGQDVSGNTIYF. CDR3 nucleotides: TGTGCCAGCAGCGCCGGACAGGACGTCTCTGGAAACACCATATATTTT. The chain carries TRBV11-2 and TRBJ1-3, with 7 bases fitting TRBD1. V dropped 5 bases and J dropped 0; count of bases not matched to a gene: 7. The CDR3 has 16 residues. The germline CDR1 and CDR2 sequences are SGHAT and FQNNGV. Supplemented by reference TRBV11-2 and TRBJ1-3, the full variable domain reads EAGVAQSPRYKIIEKRQSVAFWCNPISGHATLYWYQQILGQGPKLLIQFQNNGVVDDSQLPKDRFSAERLKGVDSTLKIQPAKLEDSAVYLCASSAGQDVSGNTIYFGEGSWLTVV.

The rearrangement links TRBV7-5 to TRBJ2-3; the D call TRBD1 from the table was never checked on the DNA. TRBV7-5 is recorded as a pseudogene. The CDR3 is 18 residues long. The CDR3 sequence: CARSRDRGRLAFTDTQYF. Here the CDR3 DNA reads TGTGCCAGAAGCCGAGACAGGGGGCGTCTAGCCTTCACAGATACGCAGTATTTT.

Only a few counts were recorded for this clone. V is TRBV4-3 and J is TRBJ1-4, with 9 bases identical to TRBD1. CDR3 length: 16 amino acids. CDR1 LGHNA and CDR2 YSLEER come from the germline V gene. The V and J ends lost 0 bases and 8 bases, in that order; junction bases with no gene match: 7. CDR3 sequence (DNA): TGCGCCAGCAGCCAAGAAACCGGGACAGGGAACGAAAAACTGTTTTTT. Protein: CASSQETGTGNEKLFF.

V gene TRBV6-2 or TRBV6-3 combines with J gene TRBJ2-1, with TRBD2 matching over 9 bases. CDR3 length: 19 residues. Germline V CDR1 and CDR2: MNHEY, SVGEGT. The V segment lost 0 bases and the J segment 1 base; nucleotides outside the gene matches: 10. In nucleotides, the CDR3 is TGTGCCAGCAGTTACTCTCCATTTTTCGCGGGAGGGTCCTACAATGAGCAGTTCTTC. Translation: CASSYSPFFAGGSYNEQFF.

In nucleotides, the CDR3 is TGTGCCAGCTCGCCTTTTTCGGGTGAGAACACTGAAGCTTTCTTT. This codes for CASSPFSGENTEAFF. The V and J genes are TRBV18 and TRBJ1-1, with D uncertain. Germline CDR1 KGHSH, CDR2 LQKENI. There are 15 residues in the CDR3. The V and J ends lost 6 bases and 1 base respectively, with 15 bases between them.

A single count supports this clone. This rearrangement joins TRBV15 to TRBJ2-3; D gene ambiguous. Per germline, CDR1 LNHNV and CDR2 YYDKDF (reference sequence). This CDR3 contains 13 residues. The V end was cut by 0 bases, the J end by 6 bases, with 7 bases between. CDR3 bases: TGTGCCACCAGCAGAGAAACCACTGATACGCAGTATTTT. It encodes CATSRETTDTQYF.

The V gene is TRBV5-1, the J gene TRBJ1-4; perhaps TRBD1 as D (5 bases). The CDR3 has 15 residues. CDR1 and CDR2 (germline): SGHRS, YFSETQ. V shed 0 bases and J shed 4 bases, with 10 bases lying between them. The CDR3 DNA reads TGCGCCAGCAGCTTGGAAACAGGATATAATGAAAAACTGTTTTTT. Protein product: CASSLETGYNEKLFF.

The rearrangement joins TRBV4-3 to TRBJ2-2, with D possibly being TRBD2 (5 bases). Per germline, CDR1 LGHNA and CDR2 YSLEER. The CDR3 runs to 16 residues. V gave up 0 bases and J gave up 2 bases, with 10 bases separating them. The CDR3 region is CASSQDGLVNTGELFF. The CDR3 DNA sequence: TGCGCCAGCAGCCAAGACGGACTGGTTAACACCGGGGAGCTGTTTTTT.

This clone showed up just once. The gene calls are TRBV5-1 and TRBJ1-4; D is ambiguous. V gave up 2 bases and J gave up 4 bases, with 6 bases separating them. Germline V gene sequence: CDR1 SGHRS, CDR2 YFSETQ. The CDR3 has 13 amino acids. Here the CDR3 DNA reads TGCGCCAGCAGCTTCGAGGGTAATGAAAAACTGTTTTTT. It translates to CASSFEGNEKLFF.

This chain links TRBV29-1 with TRBJ2-7, with D perhaps matching TRBD2 (6 bases). With 7 bases removed from V and 2 bases from J, the gap between germline ends came to 12 bases. The CDR3 extends over 12 amino acids. CDR1 and CDR2 (germline): SQVTM, ANQGSEA. The chain's CDR3 is CSASEGTYEQYF. As DNA, the CDR3 is TGCAGCGCCTCGGAGGGCACCTACGAGCAGTACTTC.

This sequence joins TRBV6-5 and TRBJ1-1, with D perhaps TRBD1 (6 bases). The CDR3 is 15 amino acids. Germline V gene lookup returns CDR1 MNHEY and CDR2 SVGAGI. Trimming stripped 5 bases from V and 0 bases from J, with 13 bases between. CDR3 DNA sequence: TGTGCCAGCAGTCGGGACATCGGCATGAACACTGAAGCTTTCTTT. Residues: CASSRDIGMNTEAFF.

CDR3 sequence (DNA): TGTGCCAGTAAGGGTCTTGGGACTAGCGGGAGGGCGCCTAGCACAGATACGCAGTATTTT. Amino acids: CASKGLGTSGRAPSTDTQYF. The chain couples TRBV19 to TRBJ2-3; 16 nucleotides line up with TRBD2. CDR1 is LNHDA and CDR2 is SQIVND in the germline V gene (reference sequence). The CDR3 runs 20 residues. J gave up 0 bases and V 7 bases, and 13 bases lay outside the gene matches.

The CDR3 reads CASSQGGYYGYTF. For the CDR3, the DNA is TGTGCCAGCAGCCAAGGGGGATACTATGGCTACACCTTC. The V call is TRBV5-6, the J call TRBJ1-2, with D tentatively TRBD1 (6 bases). Deletions cut 4 bases from V and 3 bases from J, with 10 bases between. Germline V gene lookup returns CDR1 SGHDT and CDR2 YYEEEE. The CDR3 extends over 13 amino acids. The full variable domain, rest sourced from reference TRBV5-6 and TRBJ1-2, is DAGVTQSPTHLIKTRGQQVTLRCSPKSGHDTVSWYQQALGQGPQFIFQYYEEEERQRGNFPDRFSGHQFPNYSSELNVNALLLGDSALYLCASSQGGYYGYTFGSGTRLTVV.